The clone carrying this T cell receptor (beta chain) was found a few times. Its specificity is unknown. The second PCR ran roughly 6 to 11 cycles with a sample-barcoded 5' primer and J-beta primers. The authors tagged each cDNA molecule using a template-switch adaptor with 12 random nucleotides. TCRdb re-called the 5' RACE reads through MiXCR, storing one row per CDR3 protein. The repertoire holds 1.5 million to 2 million distinct CDR3 sequences, roughly 50% seen once, with around 2.1% in the top ten. These data are taken from a study of blood T cells in healthy people across ages. Study findings and constraints: Across samples, TCR beta diversity tracked strongly with naive T cell percentage.

The germline CDR1 and CDR2 sequences are SGHRS and YFSETQ. V shed 4 bases, J shed 7 bases, and the junction held 11 bases outside the gene matches. This CDR3 has 15 residues. Sequencing was carried out using blood. The chain joins TRBV5-1 to TRBJ2-5, with TRBD1 identical over 9 bases. This TCR came from a woman aged 40 to 50 in good health. The CDR3 region is CASSAGTGSRGTQYF. The CDR3 region has the DNA TGCGCCAGCAGCGCCGGGACAGGGTCAAGGGGGACCCAGTACTTC.